Listed below are T cell receptor beta chains from one sample, sequenced in a study of cytomegalovirus exposure and HLA in healthy donors. Libraries were prepared by immunoSEQ multiplex PCR; TCRdb keeps only in-frame clonotypes and omits some of them. This table has 120,000 to 150,000 clones, less than 85% appearing once. The sequenced material came from PBMCs. The receptor set was obtained from a man aged 40-49 years in good health and CMV-seronegative. Both conserved end residues are part of each CDR3. A D gene is named only where the DNA matches it firmly. Clone sizes are given selectively: once, few, many, or a class where the clone is expanded.

size,V,D,J,DNA,CDR3
.,TRBV11-1,TRBD2,TRBJ2-6,TGTGCCAGCAGCCTAGCGGGGGGGCCGTTTGGGGCCAACGTCCTGACTTTC,CASSLAGGPFGANVLTF
.,TRBV19,.,TRBJ2-3,TGTGCCAGCCGACAGGTCTACATCCCATACACAGATACGCAGTATTTT,CASRQVYIPYTDTQYF
.,TRBV5-4,TRBD2,TRBJ2-2,TGTGCCAGCAGCCAGCAGCGGGGGGCCAACACCGGGGAGCTGTTTTTT,CASSQQRGANTGELFF
.,TRBV27,TRBD2,TRBJ2-3,TGTGCCAGCAGTGGACTAGCGGTAGATACGCAGTATTTT,CASSGLAVDTQYF
.,TRBV5-4,TRBD1,TRBJ2-5,TGTGCCAGCAGCACGGGACAGGGCCAAGAGACCCAGTACTTC,CASSTGQGQETQYF
.,TRBV7-9,.,TRBJ1-6,TGTGCCAGCAGCTTAATGGGAGGGTTGGTTAATTCACCCCTCCACTTT,CASSLMGGLVNSPLHF
once,TRBV15,.,TRBJ2-7,TGTGCCACCGGTCAAGGTTATGACAGCATCTACGAGCAGTACTTC,CATGQGYDSIYEQYF
.,TRBV2,TRBD2,TRBJ2-3,TGTGCCAGCAGTGAATGGAGGCCCGGGACTAGGGGCACAGATACGCAGTATTTT,CASSEWRPGTRGTDTQYF
.,TRBV19,TRBD2,TRBJ2-7,TGTGCCAGTAGTACAACCGGGACTAGCGGGATAGAGCAGTACTTC,CASSTTGTSGIEQYF
.,TRBV10-3,TRBD2,TRBJ2-7,TGTGCCATCAGTGAGGTTGCGGGAGCCTACGAGCAGTACTTC,CAISEVAGAYEQYF